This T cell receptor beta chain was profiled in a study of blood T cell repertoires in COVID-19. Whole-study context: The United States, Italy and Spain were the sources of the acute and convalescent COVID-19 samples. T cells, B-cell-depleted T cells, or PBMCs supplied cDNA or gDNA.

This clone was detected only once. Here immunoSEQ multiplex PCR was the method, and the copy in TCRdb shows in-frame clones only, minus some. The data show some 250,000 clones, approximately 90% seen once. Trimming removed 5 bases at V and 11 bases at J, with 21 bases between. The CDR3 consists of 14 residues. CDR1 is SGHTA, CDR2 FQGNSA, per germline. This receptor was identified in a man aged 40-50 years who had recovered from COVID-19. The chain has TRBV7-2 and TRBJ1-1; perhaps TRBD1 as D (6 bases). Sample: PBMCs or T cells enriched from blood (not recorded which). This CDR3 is CASSLEEGGTYAFF. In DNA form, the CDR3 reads TGTGCCAGCAGCCTAGAGGAGGGGGGGACCTACGCTTTCTTT.